This TCR beta chain was recovered during a study of T cell changes during pregnancy in multiple sclerosis (dated by TCRdb to the late 2010s). A note on the overall study: In women with multiple sclerosis, the researchers looked at how the T cell repertoire shifted as pregnancy progressed.

Details on this clone: The target of this receptor is not known. Base qualities are not recorded, but no much larger clone differs from it by a single base.

To prepare the library, the immunoSEQ multiplex PCR assay was applied. TCRdb provides this immuneACCESS table in a form limited to in-frame rearrangements. Some clones are lacking; in checked studies, under half of them reflect an unresolved V gene, and why the rest are absent is not known. Counted in this sample were some 60,000 clones; about 83% of them appeared once. The ten biggest clones cover about 5% of the sample. Via the germline V gene, CDR1 is SGHAT and CDR2 FQNNGV. V trim: 11 bases; J trim: 8 bases; unmatched bases: 8. The CDR3 goes from the cysteine to the phenylalanine over 12 residues. CDR3 DNA only is kept here, 36 bases in frame from base 1.

What was sequenced was peripheral blood from another person, used as feeder cells. The chain employs TRBV11-2 and TRBJ2-1, and 8 junction bases match TRBD1. The source is a human donor whose cells served as feeder cells for cultures in a pregnancy study. CDR3 protein: CAFRTGGDEQFF. The DNA sequence is given as TGTGCCTTCCGAACAGGGGGTGATGAGCAGTTCTTC.